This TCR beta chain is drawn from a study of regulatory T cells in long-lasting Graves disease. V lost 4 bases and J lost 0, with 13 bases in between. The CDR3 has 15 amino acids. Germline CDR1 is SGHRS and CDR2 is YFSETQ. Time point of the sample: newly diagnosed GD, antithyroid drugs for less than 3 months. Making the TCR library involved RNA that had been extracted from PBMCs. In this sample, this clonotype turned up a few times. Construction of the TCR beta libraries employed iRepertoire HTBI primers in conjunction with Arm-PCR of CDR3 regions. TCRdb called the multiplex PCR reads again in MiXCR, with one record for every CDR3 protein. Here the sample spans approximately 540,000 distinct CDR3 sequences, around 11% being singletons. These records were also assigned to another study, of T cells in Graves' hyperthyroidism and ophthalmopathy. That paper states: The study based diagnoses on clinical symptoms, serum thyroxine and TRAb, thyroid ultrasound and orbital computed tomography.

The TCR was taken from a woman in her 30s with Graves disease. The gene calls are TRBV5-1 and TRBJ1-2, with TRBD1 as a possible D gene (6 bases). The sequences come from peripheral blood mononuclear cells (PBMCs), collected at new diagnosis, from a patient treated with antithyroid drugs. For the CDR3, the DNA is TGCGCCAGCAGCGACGGACAGTTAGCTAACTATGGCTACACCTTC. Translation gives CASSDGQLANYGYTF.